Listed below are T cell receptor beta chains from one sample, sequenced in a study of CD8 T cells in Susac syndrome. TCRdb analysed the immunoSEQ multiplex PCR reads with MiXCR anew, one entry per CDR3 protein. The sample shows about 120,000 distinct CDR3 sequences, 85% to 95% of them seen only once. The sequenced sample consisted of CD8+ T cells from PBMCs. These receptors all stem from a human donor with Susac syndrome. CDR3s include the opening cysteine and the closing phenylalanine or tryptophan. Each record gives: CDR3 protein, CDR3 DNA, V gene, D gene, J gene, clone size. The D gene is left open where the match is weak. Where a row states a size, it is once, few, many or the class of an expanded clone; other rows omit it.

CDR3 protein: CSAGNPGQEIDTEAFF; CDR3 DNA: TGCAGTGCTGGAAACCCGGGACAAGAGATCGACACTGAAGCTTTCTTT; V gene: TRBV20-1; D gene: NA; J gene: TRBJ1-1; clone size: once
CDR3 protein: CATGEGRDTQYF; CDR3 DNA: TGTGCCACGGGGGAGGGGAGAGATACGCAGTATTTT; V gene: TRBV12-3/TRBV12-4; D gene: TRBD2; J gene: TRBJ2-3; clone size: NA
CDR3 protein: CASSDSGGANEQFF; CDR3 DNA: TGTGCCAGCAGCGACAGCGGGGGGGCCAATGAGCAGTTCTTC; V gene: TRBV6-5; D gene: TRBD2; J gene: TRBJ2-1; clone size: once
CDR3 protein: CASSQEGTGGDEQYF; CDR3 DNA: TGTGCCAGCAGCCAAGAGGGGACAGGGGGCGACGAGCAGTACTTC; V gene: TRBV3-1; D gene: TRBD1; J gene: TRBJ2-7; clone size: NA
CDR3 protein: CASSLPGANEQQFF; CDR3 DNA: TGTGCCAGCAGCTTACCGGGAGCGAATGAGCAGCAGTTCTTC; V gene: TRBV11-2; D gene: NA; J gene: TRBJ2-1; clone size: NA
CDR3 protein: CASSLGFVAVREQYF; CDR3 DNA: TGTGCCAGCAGCTTAGGGTTCGTCGCGGTACGCGAGCAGTACTTC; V gene: TRBV7-2; D gene: NA; J gene: TRBJ2-7; clone size: NA
CDR3 protein: CASSLKGLASSYNEQFF; CDR3 DNA: TGTGCCAGCAGTTTAAAGGGACTAGCGAGCTCCTACAATGAGCAGTTCTTC; V gene: TRBV27; D gene: TRBD2; J gene: TRBJ2-1; clone size: NA
CDR3 protein: CSVAAGSQKAFF; CDR3 DNA: TGCAGCGTTGCAGCAGGCTCGCAAAAAGCTTTCTTT; V gene: TRBV29-1; D gene: NA; J gene: TRBJ1-1; clone size: NA
CDR3 protein: CASSQVSGGYSYEQYF; CDR3 DNA: TGCGCCAGCAGCCAAGTTAGCGGGGGGTACTCCTACGAGCAGTACTTC; V gene: TRBV4-3; D gene: TRBD2; J gene: TRBJ2-7; clone size: NA
CDR3 protein: CASSEWANYGYTF; CDR3 DNA: TGTGCCAGCAGTGAATGGGCTAACTATGGCTACACCTTC; V gene: TRBV25-1; D gene: NA; J gene: TRBJ1-2; clone size: NA
CDR3 protein: CSAGQASSYNSPLHF; CDR3 DNA: TGCAGTGCTGGACAGGCCTCGTCCTATAATTCACCCCTCCACTTT; V gene: TRBV20-1; D gene: TRBD1; J gene: TRBJ1-6; clone size: NA
CDR3 protein: CASSPRTAQETQYF; CDR3 DNA: TGTGCCAGCAGCCCGAGGACGGCTCAAGAGACCCAGTACTTC; V gene: TRBV7-9; D gene: NA; J gene: TRBJ2-5; clone size: NA
CDR3 protein: CASSQEVAGAAYEQYF; CDR3 DNA: TGCGCCAGCAGCCAAGAAGTCGCGGGGGCCGCCTACGAGCAGTACTTC; V gene: TRBV4-1; D gene: NA; J gene: TRBJ2-7; clone size: NA
CDR3 protein: CASSEDSGGPIYEQYF; CDR3 DNA: TGTGCCAGCAGCGAGGATAGCGGGGGGCCAATCTACGAGCAGTACTTC; V gene: TRBV9; D gene: TRBD2; J gene: TRBJ2-7; clone size: NA
CDR3 protein: CASSVQGSEAFF; CDR3 DNA: TGTGCCAGCAGCGTTCAGGGGAGTGAAGCTTTCTTT; V gene: TRBV9; D gene: NA; J gene: TRBJ1-1; clone size: NA
CDR3 protein: CASSLTGRGTEAFF; CDR3 DNA: TGCGCCAGCAGCTTGACAGGTCGGGGCACTGAAGCTTTCTTT; V gene: TRBV5-1; D gene: NA; J gene: TRBJ1-1; clone size: NA
CDR3 protein: CATSDLPGIVEPLHF; CDR3 DNA: TGTGCCACCAGTGATTTGCCAGGGATAGTGGAACCCCTCCACTTT; V gene: TRBV24-1; D gene: NA; J gene: TRBJ1-6; clone size: NA
CDR3 protein: CSAVGGLGAQYF; CDR3 DNA: TGCAGCGCTGTAGGCGGACTCGGGGCGCAGTACTTC; V gene: TRBV29-1; D gene: NA; J gene: TRBJ2-7; clone size: NA
CDR3 protein: CASSPTGGVGYGYTF; CDR3 DNA: TGTGCCAGCAGCCCGACAGGAGGGGTTGGCTATGGCTACACCTTC; V gene: TRBV28; D gene: NA; J gene: TRBJ1-2; clone size: NA
CDR3 protein: CASSLMGGRGETQYF; CDR3 DNA: TGTGCCAGCAGTTTAATGGGGGGGCGAGGGGAGACCCAGTACTTC; V gene: TRBV27; D gene: NA; J gene: TRBJ2-5; clone size: NA
CDR3 protein: CASTLGQGRNEQFF; CDR3 DNA: TGCGCCAGCACCCTCGGACAGGGAAGGAATGAGCAGTTCTTC; V gene: TRBV10-2; D gene: TRBD1; J gene: TRBJ2-1; clone size: NA
CDR3 protein: CSFVGREADTQYF; CDR3 DNA: TGCAGCTTTGTGGGCAGGGAGGCAGATACGCAGTATTTT; V gene: TRBV29-1; D gene: NA; J gene: TRBJ2-3; clone size: once